These 29 T cell receptor beta chains came from one sample sequenced in a study of T cell changes during pregnancy in multiple sclerosis. The table came from immunoSEQ multiplex PCR; TCRdb's copy has only in-frame clones and leaves some out. Among 30,000 to 45,000 clones listed, about 91% were seen once. Sequencing was performed on CD8+ T cells from peripheral blood mononuclear cells, taken after pregnancy. The receptors shown here come from a female donor with multiple sclerosis, enrolled in a pregnancy study.

This chain connects TRBV19 to TRBJ1-5, with unresolved D. From germline, CDR1 is LNHDA and CDR2 SQIVND (reference sequence). This CDR3 region has 13 residues. V lost 6 bases, J lost 7 bases, and 13 bases lay in between. CDR3 coding DNA: TGTGCCAGTAGGGAGACGGAGGGACAGCCCCAGCATTTT. Amino acid sequence: CASRETEGQPQHF.

The rearrangement uses TRBV7-8 and TRBJ2-7, with TRBD2 identical over 7 bases. The CDR3 is made up of 15 amino acids. Germline V lookup: CDR1 SGHVS, CDR2 FQNEAQ. Trimming cost V 0 bases and J 2 bases; bases outside gene matches: 4. In nucleotides, the CDR3 is TGTGCCAGCAGCTTAGCGGGTGGGACTACCTACGAGCAGTACTTC. This gives the protein CASSLAGGTTYEQYF.

The DNA for the CDR3 is TGTGCCACCGGTCGGGCCTACGAGCAGTACTTC. This sequence encodes CATGRAYEQYF. V is TRBV7-9 and J is TRBJ2-7, with no clear D. The CDR3 has 11 amino acids. Germline V lookup: CDR1 SEHNR, CDR2 FQNEAQ (reference sequence). V gave up 10 bases and J gave up 2 bases, with 9 bases separating them.

This clone has just one count. The chain recombines TRBV5-1 with TRBJ2-2; 8 bases are shared with TRBD2. The CDR3 runs 15 residues. Trimming at V came to 3 bases and at J to 0 bases, leaving 1 base not matched to a gene. Germline lookup yields CDR1 SGHRS and CDR2 YFSETQ. CDR3 sequence reads: CASSSGGANTGELFF. Here the CDR3 DNA reads TGCGCCAGCAGCTCCGGGGGGGCGAACACCGGGGAGCTGTTTTTT.

This sequence joins TRBV7-6 and TRBJ1-4; D is perhaps TRBD1 (6 bases). CDR1 and CDR2 (germline): SGHVS, FNYEAQ. This CDR3 has 15 residues. V dropped 5 bases and J dropped 8 bases, with 18 bases sitting between them. CDR3 protein: CASSVTGHEGEKLFF. As DNA, the CDR3 is TGTGCCAGCAGCGTGACGGGACACGAGGGGGAAAAACTGTTTTTT.

V is TRBV6-6 and J is TRBJ1-1; 8 nucleotides match TRBD1. The germline V gene has CDR1 MNHNY and CDR2 SVGAGI (reference sequence). Losses at the gene ends were 6 bases for V and 1 base for J; bases not matched to a gene: 4. The CDR3 has 14 residues. The CDR3 reads CASSPGTGNTEAFF. DNA for the CDR3: TGTGCCAGCAGCCCCGGGACAGGGAACACTGAAGCTTTCTTT.

The chain combines TRBV9 with TRBJ1-4; D not certain. V lost 4 bases to trimming and J lost 5 bases, with 15 bases between them. Germline loops: CDR1 SGDLS, CDR2 YYNGEE. CDR3 length: 15 amino acids. The DNA of the CDR3 is TGTGCCAGCAGCCCAAGCGGGATTTACAATGAAAAACTGTTTTTT. Amino acid sequence: CASSPSGIYNEKLFF.

The J gene is TRBJ2-7, the V gene TRBV21-1; TRBD1, as called in the table, went unchecked against the DNA. TRBV21-1 is a pseudogene locus. The CDR3 spans 14 residues. CDR3 sequence reads: CASSNRTLNYEQYF. The CDR3 DNA reads as TGTGCCAGCAGCAACAGGACACTCAACTACGAGCAGTACTTC.

The chain has TRBV28 and TRBJ1-5; TRBD1 aligns across 7 bases. The germline V gene encodes CDR1 MDHEN and CDR2 SYDVKM. The length of the CDR3 is 13 residues. The V and J ends lost 4 bases and 7 bases, in that order; junction bases with no gene match: 4. The CDR3 region is CASSSMDRQPQHF. The CDR3 region has the DNA TGTGCCAGCAGTTCCATGGACAGGCAGCCCCAGCATTTT.

The chain has TRBV5-4 and TRBJ1-6; 11 bases map to TRBD1. The CDR3 is 16 residues long. V was clipped by 4 bases and J by 10 bases; unmatched bases: 10. Looked up from germline, CDR1 is SGHNT and CDR2 is YYREEE (reference sequence). The CDR3 region has the DNA TGTGCCAGCAGCCGGACAGGGGGCAAGCCGGCGTCACCCCTCCACTTT. Its protein product is CASSRTGGKPASPLHF. The full variable domain, in which reference TRBV5-4 and TRBJ1-6 provide the parts outside the CDR3, is ETGVTQSPTHLIKTRGQQVTLRCSSQSGHNTVSWYQQALGQGPQFIFQYYREEENGRGNFPPRFSGLQFPNYSSELNVNALELDDSALYLCASSRTGGKPASPLHFGNGTRLTVT.

The V call is TRBV27, the J call TRBJ2-7; 7 nucleotides line up with TRBD1. With 5 bases clipped from V and 0 bases from J, the junction kept 1 base outside the gene matches. This CDR3 comprises 13 residues. CDR1 and CDR2 (germline): MNHEY, SMNVEV (reference sequence). CDR3 region: CASSGDSSYEQYF. CDR3 coding DNA: TGTGCCAGCAGTGGGGACAGCTCCTACGAGCAGTACTTC.

CDR3 sequence: CASSFVTSYEQYF. CDR3 in DNA: TGTGCCAGCAGCTTCGTCACATCCTACGAGCAGTACTTC. The gene calls are TRBV7-9 and TRBJ2-7; D remains unclear. From germline, CDR1 is SEHNR and CDR2 FQNEAQ (reference sequence). CDR3 length: 13 amino acids. Trimming left V 3 bases short and J 1 base short, with 7 bases between.

The rearrangement links TRBV30 to TRBJ1-6, with D unclear. The ends were cut back, 0 bases at V and 9 bases at J, with 12 bases in the middle. The germline V gene has CDR1 GTSNPN and CDR2 SVGIG (reference sequence). The CDR3 covers 14 residues. CDR3 DNA sequence: TGTGCCTGGAGTGTACCGCGGGAGGGTTCACCCCTCCACTTT. Translating gives CAWSVPREGSPLHF.

The chain has TRBV6-5 and TRBJ1-2; D remains unclear. The ends were cut back, 2 bases at V and 4 bases at J, with 8 bases in the middle. Looked up from germline, CDR1 is MNHEY and CDR2 is SVGAGI. The CDR3 spans 13 residues. Written as DNA, the CDR3 is TGTGCCAGCAGTTACGGGCCAGTCTATGGCTACACCTTC. Encoded protein: CASSYGPVYGYTF.

The gene calls are TRBV5-1 and TRBJ2-3, with D perhaps TRBD2 (7 bases). CDR1 SGHRS and CDR2 YFSETQ come from the germline V gene. The CDR3 is 16 amino acids. Deletions cut 3 bases from V and 3 bases from J, with 17 bases between. The DNA of the CDR3 is TGCGCCAGCAGCTGGAGAGCGGGACACCTTACAGATACGCAGTATTTT. Amino acids: CASSWRAGHLTDTQYF.

The chain joins TRBV9 to TRBJ2-6; D is unclear. Trimming removed 3 bases from V and 0 bases from J, with 16 bases in between. Germline V gene lookup returns CDR1 SGDLS and CDR2 YYNGEE. The length of the CDR3 is 18 residues. The DNA for the CDR3 is TGTGCCAGCAGCGCTAGTCCCCTATCGTACTCTGGGGCCAACGTCCTGACTTTC. Protein: CASSASPLSYSGANVLTF. The full variable domain, rest sourced from reference TRBV9 and TRBJ2-6, is DSGVTQTPKHLITATGQRVTLRCSPRSGDLSVYWYQQSLDQGLQFLIQYYNGEERAKGNILERFSAQQFPDLHSELNLSSLELGDSALYFCASSASPLSYSGANVLTFGAGSRLTVL.

The chain uses TRBV27 and TRBJ2-7; tentatively, D is TRBD2 (5 bases). Trimming shortened V by 3 bases and J by 2 bases, and 14 bases separated the two germline ends. This CDR3 spans 15 amino acids. Germline V gives CDR1 MNHEY, CDR2 SMNVEV (reference sequence). The CDR3: CASSLRAGVTYEQYF. CDR3 in DNA: TGTGCCAGCAGTTTGAGGGCCGGGGTCACCTACGAGCAGTACTTC.

This chain connects TRBV7-9 to TRBJ2-7; TRBD1 matches 7 bases. The junction had 12 bases not matched to a gene; V was cut back by 5 bases and J by 5 bases. There are 15 residues in the CDR3. The germline V gene encodes CDR1 SEHNR and CDR2 FQNEAQ (reference sequence). The CDR3 reads CASSHDRAGSHEQYF. The CDR3, as DNA: TGTGCCAGCAGCCACGACAGGGCAGGGAGCCACGAGCAGTACTTC.

This chain joins TRBV4-1 and TRBJ2-1; TRBD2 agrees at 13 bases. CDR1 and CDR2 (germline): MGHRA, YSYEKL. This CDR3 is 16 amino acids long. Unmatched junction bases numbered 8, after V lost 3 bases and J lost 9 bases. CDR3 in amino acids: CASSHSGTSGKGEQFF. CDR3 nucleotide sequence: TGCGCCAGCAGCCATTCCGGGACTAGCGGGAAGGGTGAGCAGTTCTTC.

V is TRBV9 and J is TRBJ1-1, with TRBD1 as a possible D gene (5 bases). Germline V gene sequence: CDR1 SGDLS, CDR2 YYNGEE. This CDR3 contains 13 residues. The V end lost 0 bases, the J end lost 7 bases, and 10 bases lay between the germline ends. This chain's CDR3 is CASSVGTSNEAFF. The CDR3 nucleotides are TGTGCCAGCAGCGTAGGGACATCCAATGAAGCTTTCTTT.

V and J are TRBV9 and TRBJ2-2; possible D gene TRBD2, 7 bases. Trimming took 3 bases from V and 4 from J, leaving 13 bases between them. This CDR3 spans 15 amino acids. The germline CDR1 and CDR2 sequences are SGDLS and YYNGEE. The chain's CDR3 is CASSGGGGRTGELFF. The CDR3, as DNA: TGTGCCAGCAGCGGTGGGGGGGGGCGCACCGGGGAGCTGTTTTTT.

The gene calls are TRBV5-6 and TRBJ2-7; 12 positions agree with TRBD2. Germline V gene sequence: CDR1 SGHDT, CDR2 YYEEEE. The CDR3 is made up of 15 amino acids. J was trimmed by 4 bases and V by 4 bases; bases with no gene match: 6. As DNA, the CDR3 is TGTGCCAGCAGCCATAGACTAGCGGGGGCTTACGAGCAGTACTTC. It specifies CASSHRLAGAYEQYF.

The genes are TRBV6-1 and TRBJ2-5; D not resolved. Trimming stripped 6 bases from V and 10 bases from J, with 15 bases between. The CDR3 sequence is 12 residues long. Germline V gene sequence: CDR1 MNHNS, CDR2 SASEGT. DNA for the CDR3: TGTGCCAGCAGCCCCCCCGTTGAGGACCAGTACTTC. Protein sequence: CASSPPVEDQYF.

The gene calls are TRBV6-1 and TRBJ2-7; D call uncertain. V was cut by 2 bases and J by 3 bases, with 11 bases left in between. Germline-derived CDR1 and CDR2 are MNHNS and SASEGT. The CDR3 is 14 residues long. This CDR3 reads CASSELGRIYEQYF. Written as DNA, the CDR3 is TGTGCCAGCAGTGAATTGGGCCGGATCTACGAGCAGTACTTC.

This chain links TRBV7-9 with TRBJ1-1; a possible D gene is TRBD1 (5 bases). There are 14 residues in the CDR3. CDR1 SEHNR and CDR2 FQNEAQ come from the germline V gene (reference sequence). V was clipped by 6 bases and J by 4 bases, with 15 bases between them. This chain's CDR3 is CASRKKWGSTEAFF. In DNA, the CDR3 is TGTGCCAGCAGGAAAAAATGGGGCAGCACTGAAGCTTTCTTT.

The chain links TRBV13 to TRBJ1-5; D is unresolved. Looked up from germline, CDR1 is PRHDT and CDR2 is FYEKMQ (reference sequence). The CDR3 covers 12 residues. The V gene lost 0 bases and the J gene lost 7 bases, with 4 bases spanning the gap. CDR3 loop: CASSLGEQPQHF. CDR3 coding DNA: TGTGCCAGCAGCTTAGGAGAGCAGCCCCAGCATTTT.

This clone appeared once. This chain joins TRBV7-6 and TRBJ2-3; D unresolved. The CDR3 consists of 15 residues. Germline V CDR1 and CDR2: SGHVS, FNYEAQ. Trimming stripped 0 bases from V and 2 bases from J, with 9 bases between. The CDR3 reads CASSLAPGFTDTQYF. The CDR3 DNA is TGTGCCAGCAGCTTAGCGCCCGGGTTCACAGATACGCAGTATTTT.

The chain combines TRBV11-1 with TRBJ2-7, with D possibly being TRBD2 (7 bases). Germline V lookup: CDR1 SGHAT, CDR2 FQDESV (reference sequence). Deletions cut 3 bases from V and 5 bases from J, with 11 bases between. The CDR3 length is 13 residues. CDR3 amino acids: CASSLGGRHEQYF. The CDR3, as DNA: TGTGCCAGCAGCTTGGGGGGGCGCCACGAGCAGTACTTC. The variable domain in full, completed from reference TRBV11-1 and TRBJ2-7, reads EAEVAQSPRYKITEKSQAVAFWCDPISGHATLYWYRQILGQGPELLVQFQDESVVDDSQLPKDRFSAERLKGVDSTLKIQPAELGDSAMYLCASSLGGRHEQYFGPGTRLTVT.

The chain employs TRBV9 and TRBJ2-6; perhaps TRBD1 as D (5 bases). Trimming left V 0 bases short and J 11 bases short, with 12 bases between. CDR1 SGDLS and CDR2 YYNGEE come from the germline V gene. The CDR3 spans 14 residues. The CDR3: CASSVARVGDVLTF. The CDR3 coding sequence is TGTGCCAGCAGCGTAGCCAGGGTAGGTGACGTCCTGACTTTC.